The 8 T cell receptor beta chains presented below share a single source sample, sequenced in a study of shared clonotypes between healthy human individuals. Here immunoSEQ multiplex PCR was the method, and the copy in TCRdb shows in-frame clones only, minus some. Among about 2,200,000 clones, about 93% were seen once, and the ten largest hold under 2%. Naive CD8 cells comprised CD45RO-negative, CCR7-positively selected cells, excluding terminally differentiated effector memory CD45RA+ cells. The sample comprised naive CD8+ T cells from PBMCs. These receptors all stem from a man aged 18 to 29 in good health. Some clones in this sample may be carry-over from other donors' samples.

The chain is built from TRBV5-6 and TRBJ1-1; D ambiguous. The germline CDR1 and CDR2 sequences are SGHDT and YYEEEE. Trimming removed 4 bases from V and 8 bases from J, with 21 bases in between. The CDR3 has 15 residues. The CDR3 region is CASSPLGLSQAEAFF. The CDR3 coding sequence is TGTGCCAGCAGCCCGCTCGGGTTAAGCCAAGCCGAAGCTTTCTTT. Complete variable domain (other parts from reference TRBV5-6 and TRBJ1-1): DAGVTQSPTHLIKTRGQQVTLRCSPKSGHDTVSWYQQALGQGPQFIFQYYEEEERQRGNFPDRFSGHQFPNYSSELNVNALLLGDSALYLCASSPLGLSQAEAFFGQGTRLTVV.

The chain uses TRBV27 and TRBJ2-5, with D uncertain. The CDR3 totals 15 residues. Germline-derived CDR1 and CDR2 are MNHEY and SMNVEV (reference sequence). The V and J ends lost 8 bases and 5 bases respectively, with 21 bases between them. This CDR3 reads CASGKEFSAWETQYF. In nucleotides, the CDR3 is TGTGCCAGCGGAAAAGAATTCTCTGCCTGGGAGACCCAGTACTTC.

CDR3 in amino acids: CASSVPSVALYEQYF. CDR3 nucleotide sequence: TGCGCCAGCAGTGTTCCTTCCGTGGCCCTTTACGAGCAGTACTTC. The V gene is TRBV10-2, the J gene TRBJ2-7, with D unresolved. The V gene lost 4 bases and the J gene lost 4 bases, with 17 bases spanning the gap. The germline CDR1 and CDR2 sequences are WSHSY and SAAADI. The CDR3 is 15 amino acids.

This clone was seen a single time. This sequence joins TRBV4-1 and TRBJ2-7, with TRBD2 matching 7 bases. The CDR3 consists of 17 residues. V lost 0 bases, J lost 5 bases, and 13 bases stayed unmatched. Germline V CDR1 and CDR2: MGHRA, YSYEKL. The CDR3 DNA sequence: TGCGCCAGCAGCCAAGATGATTGGGGGGAGGGTTTAAACGAGCAGTACTTC. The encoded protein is CASSQDDWGEGLNEQYF.

CDR3 region: CASSFSRGNIQYF. For the CDR3, the DNA is TGTGCCAGCAGTTTCTCCAGGGGCAACATTCAGTACTTC. The chain carries TRBV27 and TRBJ2-4, with D maybe TRBD1 (6 bases). CDR1 is MNHEY, CDR2 SMNVEV, per germline (reference sequence). V lost 3 bases and J lost 7, with 10 bases in between. CDR3 length equals 13 residues.

The CDR3 protein is CACEDRGYEKLFF. The CDR3 bases are TGTGCCTGCGAGGACAGGGGTTATGAAAAACTGTTTTTT. The J gene is TRBJ1-4, the V gene TRBV6-5, with TRBD1 identical over 9 bases. The CDR3 is 13 amino acids. Germline CDR1 reads MNHEY; CDR2 reads SVGAGI. J gave up 6 bases and V 11 bases, and 7 bases lay outside the gene matches.

CDR3 DNA: TGTGCCAGCAGTTTGCGCGCAGGCCAAGAGACCCAGTACTTC. Its protein product is CASSLRAGQETQYF. The chain is built from TRBV27 and TRBJ2-5; D is uncertain. Germline lookup yields CDR1 MNHEY and CDR2 SMNVEV (reference sequence). This CDR3 has 14 amino acids. Trimming took 3 bases from V and 1 from J, leaving 9 bases between them.

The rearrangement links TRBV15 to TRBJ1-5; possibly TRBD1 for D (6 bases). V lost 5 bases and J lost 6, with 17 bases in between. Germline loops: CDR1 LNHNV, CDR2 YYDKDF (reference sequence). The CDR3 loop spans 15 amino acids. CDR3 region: CATSFPVRGGQPQHF. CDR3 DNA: TGTGCCACCAGCTTCCCCGTTAGGGGGGGTCAGCCCCAGCATTTT.